A selection of T cell receptor beta chains follows, all from one sample in a study of technical replicates of blood from a handful of donors. Profiling relied on immunoSEQ multiplex PCR, and the TCRdb table lists in-frame clones only, not all of them. Of some 94,000 clones listed, about 96% are singletons. The material sequenced was T cells isolated from PBMCs. Receptor source: a human donor in good health. Both conserved end residues are part of each CDR3.

V: TRBV5-1
J: TRBJ2-3
CDR3: CASSLAGPGLTDTQYF

V: TRBV5-1
J: TRBJ1-1
CDR3: CASSLSLSMNTEAFF

V: TRBV7-7
J: TRBJ2-5
CDR3: CASSITGNGETQYF

V: TRBV2
J: TRBJ2-1
CDR3: CASKTSPLYNEQFF

V: TRBV5-1
J: TRBJ1-2
CDR3: CASSDRDRGLPNYGYTF

V: TRBV7-2
J: TRBJ1-1
CDR3: CASSLVLEGAEAFF

V: TRBV7-9
J: TRBJ1-1
CDR3: CASSPQPLMNTEAFF

V: TRBV7-8
J: TRBJ2-1
CDR3: CASSGPREQFF

V: TRBV27
J: TRBJ2-7
CDR3: CASRRLAGNSYEQYF

V: TRBV21-1
J: TRBJ1-1
CDR3: CASSHLGGSTEAFF

V: TRBV7-2
J: TRBJ2-2
CDR3: CASSWRQGVRNTGELFF

V: TRBV19
J: TRBJ2-6
CDR3: CASNGGISGANVLTF

V: TRBV7-9
J: TRBJ2-3
CDR3: CASSHRGIADTQYF

V: TRBV15
J: TRBJ1-5
CDR3: CATSREGTGNQPQHF

V: TRBV5-8
J: TRBJ2-1
CDR3: CASSLDRGYNEQFF

V: TRBV21-1
J: TRBJ1-1
CDR3: CAGPNLPWTGGKTEAFF

V: TRBV4-1
J: TRBJ1-3
CDR3: CASSRTTGGNTIYF

V: TRBV19
J: TRBJ2-3
CDR3: CASATSDVQDTQYF

V: TRBV11-2
J: TRBJ2-5
CDR3: CASSLARGETQYF

V: TRBV30
J: TRBJ2-1
CDR3: CAWSAPAGLAGVANEQFF

V: TRBV18
J: TRBJ1-4
CDR3: CASSLSQATNEKLFF

V: TRBV4-2
J: TRBJ2-1
CDR3: CASSHFQYNEQFF

V: TRBV5-1
J: TRBJ1-1
CDR3: CASSVGTENTEAFF

V: TRBV7-8
J: TRBJ2-7
CDR3: CASSFYIQGRGNEQYF

V: TRBV7-8
J: TRBJ1-1
CDR3: CASSLEVGREAFF

V: TRBV5-4
J: TRBJ2-7
CDR3: CASSLGQLSSYEQYF

V: TRBV29-1
J: TRBJ2-7
CDR3: CSVDGLQGSYGSYEQYF

V: TRBV27
J: TRBJ2-7
CDR3: CASSLRSLAGHEQYF

V: TRBV4-1
J: TRBJ2-1
CDR3: CASSRTGLRGNEQFF

V: TRBV7-3
J: TRBJ1-1
CDR3: CASSTAGGAGTEAFF